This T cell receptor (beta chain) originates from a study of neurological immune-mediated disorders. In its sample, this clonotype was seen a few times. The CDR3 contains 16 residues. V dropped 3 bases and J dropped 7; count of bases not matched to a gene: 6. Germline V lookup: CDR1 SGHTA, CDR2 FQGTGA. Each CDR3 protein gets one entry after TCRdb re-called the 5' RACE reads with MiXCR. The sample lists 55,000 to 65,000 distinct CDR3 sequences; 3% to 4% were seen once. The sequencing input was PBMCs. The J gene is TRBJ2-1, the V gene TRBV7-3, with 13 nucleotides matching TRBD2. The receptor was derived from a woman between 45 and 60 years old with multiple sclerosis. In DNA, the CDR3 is TGTGCCAGCAGCTTTAGGACTAGCGGGAGTTGGAATGAGCAGTTCTTC. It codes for CASSFRTSGSWNEQFF. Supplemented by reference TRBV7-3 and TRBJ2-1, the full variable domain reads GAGVSQTPSNKVTEKGKYVELRCDPISGHTALYWYRQSLGQGPEFLIYFQGTGAADDSGLPNDRFFAVRPEGSVSTLKIQRTERGDSAVYLCASSFRTSGSWNEQFFGPGTRLTVL.